This T cell receptor beta chain was found in a study of glioma-infiltrating T cells after dendritic cell vaccination. Study-level information: Glioblastoma patients came from Phase I and II dendritic cell vaccination trials.

As for time point: after dendritic cell vaccination, including at tumor progression/relapse. No glioblastoma patient carried an isocitrate dehydrogenase mutation. Only one count was recorded for this clone. Some clones are missing from TCRdb's copy, which holds only in-frame ones; the method was immunoSEQ multiplex PCR. The data show 85,000 to 100,000 clones, less than 85% seen once. The CDR3 sequence is 15 residues long. The V gene's germline CDR1 is MGHDK and CDR2 SYGVNS. The V end was cut by 2 bases, the J end by 3 bases, with 13 bases between. The source material was blood, sampled after dendritic cell vaccination. The receptor was derived from a human donor with glioblastoma. The rearrangement links TRBV25-1 to TRBJ2-5; D possibly corresponds to TRBD2 (5 bases). CDR3 loop: CASSERDPGKETQYF. Here the CDR3 DNA reads TGTGCCAGCAGTGAACGAGACCCCGGGAAAGAGACCCAGTACTTC.